This T cell receptor beta chain was identified during a study of cytomegalovirus exposure and HLA in healthy donors. On the study more broadly: HLA-typed donors were the source of roughly 80 million unique TCRs held in an early data release.

Findings and limits, study-wide: Earlier analysis yielded a pattern in which most TCR beta V segments were productive about 90% or about 30% of the time. The later analysis indicated that the majority of CMV-associated TCR beta chains appeared HLA-restricted.

Researchers ran the PCR with 60 Vbeta and 13 Jbeta primers. This table comes from immunoSEQ multiplex PCR, and its TCRdb copy is limited to in-frame clones, with some not included. The repertoire consists of about 130,000 clones, with about 80% occurring once and the leading ten covering roughly 3.5%. For this clone: What it binds is unknown.

This CDR3 contains 13 residues. From germline, CDR1 is SQVTM and CDR2 ANQGSEA. V was trimmed by 4 bases and J by 6 bases, leaving 10 bases between them. The sequence was collected from a man aged 35 to 55 in good health and CMV-seronegative. The sample was PBMCs. This chain joins TRBV29-1 and TRBJ1-6, with unresolved D. The CDR3 coding sequence is TGCAGCGTTGGGGAGGAAACTAATTCACCCCTCCACTTT. Its translation: CSVGEETNSPLHF.